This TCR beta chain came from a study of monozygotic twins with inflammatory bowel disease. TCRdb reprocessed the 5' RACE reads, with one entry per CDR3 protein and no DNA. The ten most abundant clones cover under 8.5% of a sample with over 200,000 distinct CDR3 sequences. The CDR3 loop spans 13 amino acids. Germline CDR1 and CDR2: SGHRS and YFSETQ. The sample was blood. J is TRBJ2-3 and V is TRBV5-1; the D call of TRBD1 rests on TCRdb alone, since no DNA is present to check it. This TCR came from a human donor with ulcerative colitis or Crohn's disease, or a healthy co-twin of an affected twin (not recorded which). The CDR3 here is CASRGQGTDTQYF.